This T cell receptor beta chain was observed in a study of a mutant IDH1 vaccine in newly diagnosed glioma. Study-level information: With temozolomide cycles, or 4-6 weeks after radiotherapy alone, vaccination was started. Earlier care involved radiotherapy, temozolomide, or both, and the majority received both. Participants attended visit V12, the safety follow-up, at week 35, and then attended visit V13 at week 47.

Germline V CDR1 and CDR2: SEHNR, FQNEAQ (reference sequence). V lost 1 base, J lost 3 bases, and 7 bases lay in between. The CDR3 consists of 13 residues. Profiling relied on immunoSEQ multiplex PCR, and the TCRdb table lists in-frame clones only, not all of them. This table holds over 55,000 clones, roughly 76% found once. The time point denotes: week 35, safety follow-up. The investigators gave 300 ug of mutant IDH1 20-mer peptide in each vaccine dose, together with topical imiquimod. About this clone itself: The target antigen is unknown.

The material sequenced was PBMCs, taken from a glioma patient whose treatment included an IDH1 peptide vaccine. The chain is built from TRBV7-9 and TRBJ2-7; D ambiguous. This TCR was sampled from a man aged 40-49 years with glioma. The CDR3 reads CASSLVSNYEQYF. CDR3 nucleotide sequence: TGTGCCAGCAGCTTAGTTAGTAACTACGAGCAGTACTTC.